The clone carrying this T cell receptor beta chain turned up a few times. TCRdb itself ran the 5' RACE reads through MiXCR, one entry per CDR3 protein. The data contain 450,000 to 600,000 distinct CDR3 sequences, about a sixth of them singletons. These data originate in a study of T cells after yellow fever vaccination. Looked up from germline, CDR1 is SGHTA and CDR2 is FQGNSA. The V gene end was trimmed by 5 bases and the J gene end by 4 bases; junction bases not matched to a gene: 8. The CDR3 is 16 residues long. V is TRBV7-2 and J is TRBJ2-3; 11 nucleotides line up with TRBD2. The receptor was isolated from a man between 18 and 29 years old who received the YFV17D yellow fever vaccine. Source: PBMCs, taken 5 days after the first yellow fever vaccination. In DNA, the CDR3 is TGTGCCAGCAGCCAAGTGGTAGCGGGGGGGGCAGATACGCAGTATTTT. It is translated as CASSQVVAGGADTQYF.